This T cell receptor (beta chain) derives from a study of shared clonotypes between healthy human individuals. Study as a whole: The study drew on a couple of women and a few men aged 18 to 49 as donors.

Profiled with immunoSEQ multiplex PCR; TCRdb holds only in-frame clones, not every one. This sample has about a million clones, with approximately 77% found just once. The study, taken as a whole, reports: Estimated richness values were generally larger in naive subsets than in memory subsets.

V gave up 6 bases and J gave up 5 bases; unmatched junction bases: 12. The CDR3 is 15 residues long. The germline V gene encodes CDR1 MNHEY and CDR2 SVGAGI. This clone was detected only once. Its antigen is unknown. Sequencing was performed on memory CD4+ T cells from PBMCs. Subset noted: CD45RA-negative fraction. The chain has TRBV6-5 and TRBJ2-7; 8 nucleotides align to TRBD2. This TCR derives from a man younger than 30 in good health. Some clones in this sample may be carry-over from other donors' samples. CDR3: CASRRSGVAGNEQYF. The CDR3 nucleotides read TGTGCCAGCAGAAGATCTGGCGTAGCGGGAAACGAGCAGTACTTC.